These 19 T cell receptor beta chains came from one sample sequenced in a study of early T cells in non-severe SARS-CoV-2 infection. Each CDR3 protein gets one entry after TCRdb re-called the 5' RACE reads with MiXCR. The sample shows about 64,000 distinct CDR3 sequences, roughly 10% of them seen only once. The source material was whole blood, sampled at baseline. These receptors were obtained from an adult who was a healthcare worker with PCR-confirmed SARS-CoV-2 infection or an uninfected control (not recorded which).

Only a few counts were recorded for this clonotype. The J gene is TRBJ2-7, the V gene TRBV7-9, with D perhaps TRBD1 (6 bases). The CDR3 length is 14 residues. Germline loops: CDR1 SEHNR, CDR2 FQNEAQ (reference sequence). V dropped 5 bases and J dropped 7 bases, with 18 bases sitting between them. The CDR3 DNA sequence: TGTGCCAGCAGCCCGCGACAGGCCCCGGGTGAGCAGTACTTC. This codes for CASSPRQAPGEQYF.

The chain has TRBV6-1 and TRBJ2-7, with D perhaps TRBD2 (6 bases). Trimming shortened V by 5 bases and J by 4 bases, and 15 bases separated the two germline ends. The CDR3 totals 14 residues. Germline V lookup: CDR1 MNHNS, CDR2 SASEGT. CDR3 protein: CASSRETGGYEQYF. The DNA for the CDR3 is TGTGCCAGCAGTCGGGAGACGGGCGGGTACGAGCAGTACTTC.

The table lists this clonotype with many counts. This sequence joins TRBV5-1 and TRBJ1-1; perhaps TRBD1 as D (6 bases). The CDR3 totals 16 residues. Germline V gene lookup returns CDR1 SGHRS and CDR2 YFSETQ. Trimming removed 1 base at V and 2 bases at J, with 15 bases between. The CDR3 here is CASSLPGDNLNTEAFF. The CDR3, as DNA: TGCGCCAGCAGCTTGCCCGGGGACAACTTAAACACTGAAGCTTTCTTT.

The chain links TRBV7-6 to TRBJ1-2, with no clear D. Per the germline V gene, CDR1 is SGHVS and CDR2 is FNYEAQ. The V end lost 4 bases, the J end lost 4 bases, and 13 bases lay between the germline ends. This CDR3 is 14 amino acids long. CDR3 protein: CASSSGLGSYGYTF. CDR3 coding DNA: TGTGCCAGCAGCTCAGGACTTGGGAGCTATGGCTACACCTTC.

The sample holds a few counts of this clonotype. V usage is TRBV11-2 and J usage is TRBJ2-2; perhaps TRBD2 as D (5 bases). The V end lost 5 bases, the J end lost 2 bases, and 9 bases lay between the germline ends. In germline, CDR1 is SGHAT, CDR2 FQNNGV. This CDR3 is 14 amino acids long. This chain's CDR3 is CASSRGPNTGELFF. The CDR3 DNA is TGTGCCAGCAGCAGAGGGCCTAACACCGGGGAGCTGTTTTTT.

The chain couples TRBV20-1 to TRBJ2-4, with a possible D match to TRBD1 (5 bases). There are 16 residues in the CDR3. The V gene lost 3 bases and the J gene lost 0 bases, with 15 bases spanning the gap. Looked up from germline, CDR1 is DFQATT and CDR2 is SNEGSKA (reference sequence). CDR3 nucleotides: TGCAGTGCTAGTTTTTTCCAGGGCACAGCCAAAAACATTCAGTACTTC. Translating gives CSASFFQGTAKNIQYF.

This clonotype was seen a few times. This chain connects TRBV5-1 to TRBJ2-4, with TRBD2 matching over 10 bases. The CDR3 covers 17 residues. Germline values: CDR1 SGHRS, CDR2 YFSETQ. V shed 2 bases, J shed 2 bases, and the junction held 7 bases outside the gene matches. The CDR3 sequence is CASSFPRTSGPKNIQYF. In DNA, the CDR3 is TGCGCCAGCAGCTTCCCCCGGACTAGCGGACCCAAAAACATTCAGTACTTC.

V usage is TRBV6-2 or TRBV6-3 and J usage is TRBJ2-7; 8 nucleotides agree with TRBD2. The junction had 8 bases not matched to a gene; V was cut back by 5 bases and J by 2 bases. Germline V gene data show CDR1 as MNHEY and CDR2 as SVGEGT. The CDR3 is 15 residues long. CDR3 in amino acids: CASSGLAGAPYEQYF. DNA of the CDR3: TGTGCCAGCAGTGGACTAGCCGGGGCCCCCTACGAGCAGTACTTC.

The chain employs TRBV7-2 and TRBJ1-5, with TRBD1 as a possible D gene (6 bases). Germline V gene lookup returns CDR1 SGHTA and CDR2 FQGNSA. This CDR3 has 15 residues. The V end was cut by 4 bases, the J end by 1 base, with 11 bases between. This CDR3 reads CASSSDRPSNQPQHF. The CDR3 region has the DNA TGTGCCAGCAGCTCCGACAGGCCAAGCAATCAGCCCCAGCATTTT. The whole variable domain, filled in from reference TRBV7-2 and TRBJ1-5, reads GAGVSQSPSNKVTEKGKDVELRCDPISGHTALYWYRQSLGQGLEFLIYFQGNSAPDKSGLPSDRFSAERTGGSVSTLTIQRTQQEDSAVYLCASSSDRPSNQPQHFGDGTRLSIL.

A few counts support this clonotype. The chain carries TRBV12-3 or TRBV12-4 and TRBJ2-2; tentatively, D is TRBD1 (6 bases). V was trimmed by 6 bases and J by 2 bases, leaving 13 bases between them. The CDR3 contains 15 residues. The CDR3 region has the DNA TGTGCCAGCAGACCCTCAGGGGCCAACACCGGGGAGCTGTTTTTT. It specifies CASRPSGANTGELFF.

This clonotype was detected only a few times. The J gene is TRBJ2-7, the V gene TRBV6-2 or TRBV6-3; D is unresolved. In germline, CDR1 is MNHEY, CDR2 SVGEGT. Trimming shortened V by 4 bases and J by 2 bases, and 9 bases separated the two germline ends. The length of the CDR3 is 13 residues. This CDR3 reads CASSFRVTYEQYF. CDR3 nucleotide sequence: TGTGCCAGCAGTTTCCGGGTTACCTACGAGCAGTACTTC.

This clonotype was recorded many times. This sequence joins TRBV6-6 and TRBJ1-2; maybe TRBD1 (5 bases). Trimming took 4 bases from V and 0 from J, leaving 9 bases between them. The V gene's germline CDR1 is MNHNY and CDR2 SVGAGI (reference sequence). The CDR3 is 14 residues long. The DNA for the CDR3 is TGTGCCAGCAGTTTACAGGACACTAACTATGGCTACACCTTC. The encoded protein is CASSLQDTNYGYTF.

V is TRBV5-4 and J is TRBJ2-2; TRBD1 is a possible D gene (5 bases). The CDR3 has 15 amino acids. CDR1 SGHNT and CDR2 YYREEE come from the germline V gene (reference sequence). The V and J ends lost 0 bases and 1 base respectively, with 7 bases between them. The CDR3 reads CASSLGRVNTGELFF. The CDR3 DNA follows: TGTGCCAGCAGCTTGGGCAGGGTGAACACCGGGGAGCTGTTTTTT.

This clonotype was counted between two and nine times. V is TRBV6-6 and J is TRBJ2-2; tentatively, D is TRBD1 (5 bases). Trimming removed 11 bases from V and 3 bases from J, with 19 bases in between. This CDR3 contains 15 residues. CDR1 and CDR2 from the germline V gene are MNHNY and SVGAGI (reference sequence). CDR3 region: CAAKSGQSHTGELFF. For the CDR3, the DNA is TGTGCCGCAAAATCAGGGCAATCACACACCGGGGAGCTGTTTTTT.

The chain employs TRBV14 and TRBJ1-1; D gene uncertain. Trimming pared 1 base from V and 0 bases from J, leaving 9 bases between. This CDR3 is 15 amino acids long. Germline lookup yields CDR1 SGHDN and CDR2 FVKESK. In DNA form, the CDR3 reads TGTGCCAGCAGCCAAGCCCAGCAAATGAACACTGAAGCTTTCTTT. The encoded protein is CASSQAQQMNTEAFF. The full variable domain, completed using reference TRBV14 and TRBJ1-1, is EAGVTQFPSHSVIEKGQTVTLRCDPISGHDNLYWYRRVMGKEIKFLLHFVKESKQDESGMPNNRFLAERTGGTYSTLKVQPAELEDSGVYFCASSQAQQMNTEAFFGQGTRLTVV.

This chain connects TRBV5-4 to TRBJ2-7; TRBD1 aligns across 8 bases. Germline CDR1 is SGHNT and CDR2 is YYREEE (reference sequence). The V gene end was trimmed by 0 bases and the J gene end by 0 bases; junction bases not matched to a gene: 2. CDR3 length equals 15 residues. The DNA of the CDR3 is TGTGCCAGCAGCTTGGACAGGGGGGCCTCCTACGAGCAGTACTTC. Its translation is CASSLDRGASYEQYF.

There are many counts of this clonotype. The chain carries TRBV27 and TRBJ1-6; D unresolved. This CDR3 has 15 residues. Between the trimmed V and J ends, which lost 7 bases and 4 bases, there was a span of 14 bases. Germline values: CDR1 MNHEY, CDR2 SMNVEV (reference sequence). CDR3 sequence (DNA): TGTGCCAGCACCACGCTGGCTACTTATAATTCACCCCTCCACTTT. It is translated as CASTTLATYNSPLHF.

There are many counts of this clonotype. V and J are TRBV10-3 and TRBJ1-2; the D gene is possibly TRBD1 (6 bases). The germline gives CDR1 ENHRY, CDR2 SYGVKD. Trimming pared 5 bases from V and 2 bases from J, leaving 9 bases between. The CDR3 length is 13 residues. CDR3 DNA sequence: TGTGCCATCAGTTGGGGGGCCAACTATGGCTACACCTTC. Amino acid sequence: CAISWGANYGYTF.

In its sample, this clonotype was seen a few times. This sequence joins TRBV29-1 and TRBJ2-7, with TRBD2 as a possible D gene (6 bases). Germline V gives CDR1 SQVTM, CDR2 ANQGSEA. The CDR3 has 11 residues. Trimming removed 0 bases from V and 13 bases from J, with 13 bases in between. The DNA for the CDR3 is TGCAGCGTTGAAGACCGGGAGATGATATACTTC. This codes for CSVEDREMIYF.